The 29 T cell receptor beta chains below were found in one sample sequenced in a study of T cell responses to AZD1222 COVID-19 vaccine. Sequencing used immunoSEQ multiplex PCR; TCRdb keeps in-frame clones, though not all of them. This table holds 100,000 to 150,000 clones, around 85% found once. Sequenced here: peripheral blood, sampled 28 days after the second AZD1222 dose. These receptors all stem from an adult who received the AZD1222 COVID-19 vaccine.

To note about this clone: This specimen includes other DNA sequences encoding the same CDR3. The chain uses TRBV19 and TRBJ1-4; possibly TRBD1 for D (6 bases). Germline-derived CDR1 and CDR2 are LNHDA and SQIVND (reference sequence). Trimming took 3 bases from V and 7 from J, leaving 6 bases between them. The CDR3 is 12 residues long. CDR3 DNA: TGTGCCAGTAGTATCAGGGGTGAAAAACTGTTTTTT. This sequence encodes CASSIRGEKLFF.

This clone occurred once. V usage is TRBV7-9 and J usage is TRBJ2-5; D unresolved. V was clipped by 6 bases and J by 0 bases, with 2 bases between them. CDR1 and CDR2 (germline): SEHNR, FQNEAQ (reference sequence). CDR3 length: 11 residues. CDR3 in amino acids: CASSYQETQYF. CDR3 bases: TGTGCCAGCAGTTACCAAGAGACCCAGTACTTC.

The chain uses TRBV9 and TRBJ1-1; D unclear. CDR3 length: 13 amino acids. The V gene lost 3 bases and the J gene lost 0 bases, with 6 bases spanning the gap. The germline gives CDR1 SGDLS, CDR2 YYNGEE. Here the CDR3 reads CASSAAMNTEAFF. As DNA, the CDR3 is TGTGCCAGCAGCGCAGCCATGAACACTGAAGCTTTCTTT.

Only a few counts were recorded for this clone. This chain links TRBV28 with TRBJ1-3, with TRBD1 identical over 9 bases. CDR1 and CDR2 (germline): MDHEN, SYDVKM. The CDR3 is 15 residues long. V lost 6 bases and J lost 4; bases outside the gene matches: 7. DNA for the CDR3: TGTGCCAGCAGGGGGGACAGGGTCTTCGGAAACACCATATATTTT. The encoded protein is CASRGDRVFGNTIYF. The variable domain in full, completed from reference TRBV28 and TRBJ1-3, reads DVKVTQSSRYLVKRTGEKVFLECVQDMDHENMFWYRQDPGLGLRLIYFSYDVKMKEKGDIPEGYSVSREKKERFSLILESASTNQTSMYLCASRGDRVFGNTIYFGEGSWLTVV.

The chain carries TRBV19 and TRBJ1-5; D ambiguous. CDR3 length: 13 residues. V lost 0 bases to trimming and J lost 7 bases, with 7 bases between them. Germline values: CDR1 LNHDA, CDR2 SQIVND (reference sequence). The CDR3 spells CASSIDGQQPQHF. The CDR3 DNA is TGTGCCAGTAGTATAGACGGTCAGCAGCCCCAGCATTTT.

In its sample, this clone was seen once. The chain combines TRBV28 with TRBJ2-1; D is ambiguous. The CDR3 is made up of 11 amino acids. V shed 4 bases and J shed 8 bases, with 6 bases lying between them. The germline V gene encodes CDR1 MDHEN and CDR2 SYDVKM. This CDR3 reads CASSWRYEQFF. DNA for the CDR3: TGTGCCAGCAGTTGGCGATATGAGCAGTTCTTC.

The chain joins TRBV10-2 to TRBJ2-1; D is possibly TRBD2 (6 bases). The V end lost 2 bases, the J end lost 8 bases, and 19 bases lay between the germline ends. The germline gives CDR1 WSHSY, CDR2 SAAADI. The CDR3 extends over 16 amino acids. The DNA for the CDR3 is TGCGCCAGCAGTGAGGGGACTGGGGGAAATTCGTATGAGCAGTTCTTC. Its translation: CASSEGTGGNSYEQFF.

This clone has more than one count but fewer than ten. J is TRBJ2-1 and V is TRBV7-3; D gene ambiguous. The germline gives CDR1 SGHTA, CDR2 FQGTGA. The CDR3 is 15 residues long. Trimming cost V 7 bases and J 5 bases, with 18 bases left between them. In DNA, the CDR3 is TGTGCCAGCACCCCCGGCCCTGATTTGGACAATGAGCAGTTCTTC. Its protein is CASTPGPDLDNEQFF.

DNA of the CDR3: TGTGCCAGCAGCAATTTTCTAGCGGCCAACAATGAGCAGTTCTTC. Its protein product is CASSNFLAANNEQFF. The chain links TRBV21-1 to TRBJ2-1; the D segment call TRBD2 is taken from the table without a DNA check. TRBV21-1 is an annotated pseudogene. The CDR3 consists of 15 residues.

This clone was found once. The chain recombines TRBV12-3 or TRBV12-4 with TRBJ2-7; D is uncertain. The V end was cut by 2 bases, the J end by 2 bases, with 4 bases between. This CDR3 has 12 residues. In DNA, the CDR3 is TGTGCCAGCAGTTTAACCCCCTACGAGCAGTACTTC. This codes for CASSLTPYEQYF.

The V call is TRBV5-6, the J call TRBJ1-1, with 8 bases identical to TRBD1. Losses at the gene ends were 4 bases for V and 2 bases for J; bases not matched to a gene: 4. CDR3 length: 14 amino acids. Germline V gene sequence: CDR1 SGHDT, CDR2 YYEEEE. The DNA for the CDR3 is TGTGCCAGCAGCGTTGGACAGGGTAACACTGAAGCTTTCTTT. Amino acid sequence: CASSVGQGNTEAFF.

The chain uses TRBV7-9 and TRBJ1-1; TRBD1 agrees at 7 bases. The CDR3 covers 13 residues. V lost 5 bases, J lost 5 bases, and 5 bases stayed unmatched. Per germline, CDR1 SEHNR and CDR2 FQNEAQ (reference sequence). The CDR3: CASSTSTGTEAFF. The CDR3 nucleotides read TGTGCCAGCAGCACCTCGACAGGGACTGAAGCTTTCTTT.

The chain combines TRBV3-1 (or the pseudogene TRBV3-2) with TRBJ2-3, with D possibly being TRBD2 (6 bases). V lost 4 bases to trimming and J lost 3 bases, with 14 bases between them. Germline V gene sequence: CDR1 LGHDT, CDR2 YNNKEL (reference sequence). The CDR3 runs 15 residues. CDR3: CASSRVRGMTDTQYF. The CDR3 DNA reads TGTGCCAGCAGCCGAGTACGGGGGATGACAGATACGCAGTATTTT.

The table lists this clone with a few counts. The CDR3 is CASKTGGRETQYF. DNA for the CDR3: TGTGCCAGCAAAACAGGGGGCCGGGAGACCCAGTACTTC. The V and J genes are TRBV12-3 or TRBV12-4 and TRBJ2-5, with 9 bases identical to TRBD1. The CDR3 contains 13 residues. With V trimmed by 7 bases and J by 5 bases, 5 bases remained unmatched.

The chain has TRBV28 and TRBJ1-2; D unresolved. The ends were cut back, 1 base at V and 1 base at J, with 7 bases in the middle. The length of the CDR3 is 14 residues. CDR1 is MDHEN and CDR2 is SYDVKM in the germline V gene. The CDR3 coding sequence is TGTGCCAGCAGTTTATACAGTCTTAACTATGGCTACACCTTC. Its translation is CASSLYSLNYGYTF.

V and J are TRBV5-6 and TRBJ2-7; 7 bases agree with TRBD2. V gave up 0 bases and J gave up 4 bases; unmatched junction bases: 10. CDR3 length: 16 amino acids. Germline V gives CDR1 SGHDT, CDR2 YYEEEE. The CDR3 bases are TGTGCCAGCAGCTTGGCGGGCGGGGGTGAAACATACGAGCAGTACTTC. Translating it yields CASSLAGGGETYEQYF.

V is TRBV2 and J is TRBJ2-6; D perhaps matches TRBD2 (7 bases). The germline V gene has CDR1 SNHLY and CDR2 FYNNEI. V lost 2 bases to trimming and J lost 4 bases, with 12 bases between them. The CDR3 consists of 16 residues. The CDR3 reads CASSERGASGANVLTF. The CDR3 DNA follows: TGTGCCAGCAGTGAACGGGGGGCTAGCGGGGCCAACGTCCTGACTTTC. The whole variable domain, remainder taken from reference TRBV2 and TRBJ2-6, is EPEVTQTPSHQVTQMGQEVILRCVPISNHLYFYWYRQILGQKVEFLVSFYNNEISEKSEIFDDQFSVERPDGSNFTLKIRSTKLEDSAMYFCASSERGASGANVLTFGAGSRLTVL.

There are many counts of this clone. The J gene is TRBJ1-6, the V gene TRBV20-1; weak D call: TRBD1 (5 bases). The germline V gene encodes CDR1 DFQATT and CDR2 SNEGSKA (reference sequence). V was trimmed by 1 base and J by 16 bases, leaving 11 bases between them. The CDR3 runs 11 residues. CDR3 residues: CSARVGRALHF. CDR3 sequence (DNA): TGCAGTGCTAGAGTGGGCAGGGCTCTCCACTTT.

DNA for the CDR3: TGTGCCAGCAGCTTAGGCCGGGACAGCGAGGCCTATGGCTACACCTTC. Protein: CASSLGRDSEAYGYTF. J is TRBJ1-2 and V is TRBV7-6; 7 nucleotides align to TRBD1. Per germline, CDR1 SGHVS and CDR2 FNYEAQ. The CDR3 extends over 16 amino acids. The V and J ends lost 1 base and 4 bases, in that order; junction bases with no gene match: 9.

The chain joins TRBV5-1 to TRBJ1-6; D gene uncertain. The CDR3 sequence is 17 residues long. Trimming left V 5 bases short and J 3 bases short, with 18 bases between. Germline CDR1 SGHRS, CDR2 YFSETQ. The CDR3: CASSRDWPASYNSPLHF. The CDR3 DNA sequence: TGCGCCAGCAGTCGAGACTGGCCGGCTAGCTATAATTCACCCCTCCACTTT.

The chain employs TRBV14 and TRBJ1-2, with TRBD1 matching over 7 bases. Germline lookup yields CDR1 SGHDN and CDR2 FVKESK. The CDR3 runs 16 residues. The junction had 10 bases not matched to a gene; V was cut back by 4 bases and J by 2 bases. The CDR3 DNA is TGTGCCAGCAGCCTAAACAAGGGGGCGCGAAACTATGGCTACACCTTC. It codes for CASSLNKGARNYGYTF.

The chain is built from TRBV3-1 (or the pseudogene TRBV3-2) and TRBJ2-3; D perhaps matches TRBD2 (6 bases). Trimming took off 0 bases at V and 0 bases at J, with 13 bases between the two ends. In germline, CDR1 is LGHDT, CDR2 YNNKEL (reference sequence). The CDR3 is 17 amino acids. CDR3 protein: CASSQDIRDSSTDTQYF. The CDR3 DNA follows: TGTGCCAGCAGCCAAGACATACGGGACTCGAGCACAGATACGCAGTATTTT.

The rearrangement uses TRBV4-1 and TRBJ1-3; D uncertain. Deletions cut 1 base from V and 4 bases from J, with 2 bases between. CDR1 is MGHRA, CDR2 YSYEKL, per germline. The CDR3 loop spans 12 amino acids. CDR3 in DNA: TGCGCCAGCAGCCAAGCAGGAAACACCATATATTTT. Translating gives CASSQAGNTIYF.

The rearrangement joins TRBV7-2 to TRBJ2-5; 9 nucleotides match TRBD2. After removal of 7 bases from V and 5 bases from J, the junction contained 17 bases not matched to a gene. In germline, CDR1 is SGHTA, CDR2 FQGNSA. CDR3 length: 17 residues. CDR3 residues: CASTTSAGSGGRETQYF. The CDR3 DNA follows: TGTGCCAGCACTACTAGCGCGGGTAGCGGGGGACGGGAGACCCAGTACTTC.

The chain carries TRBV6-2 or TRBV6-3 and TRBJ1-5; no clear D. Germline V gives CDR1 MNHEY, CDR2 SVGEGT. The CDR3 length is 14 residues. The V and J ends lost 0 bases and 3 bases respectively, with 6 bases between them. CDR3 protein: CASSYSDNNQPQHF. Here the CDR3 DNA reads TGTGCCAGCAGTTACTCGGATAACAATCAGCCCCAGCATTTT.

V is TRBV19 and J is TRBJ2-7; TRBD2 aligns across 8 bases. J was trimmed by 2 bases and V by 3 bases; bases with no gene match: 3. The CDR3 length is 14 residues. CDR1 and CDR2 (germline): LNHDA, SQIVND (reference sequence). The chain's CDR3 is CASSIATSAYEQYF. The CDR3 DNA reads TGTGCCAGTAGTATCGCGACTAGCGCCTACGAGCAGTACTTC.

This sequence joins TRBV5-1 and TRBJ2-2; D may be TRBD1 (5 bases). The germline CDR1 and CDR2 sequences are SGHRS and YFSETQ. V dropped 1 base and J dropped 4 bases, with 14 bases sitting between them. CDR3 size: 16 residues. The CDR3 DNA is TGCGCCAGCAGCTTGAACTCCGACAGATCCACCGGGGAGCTGTTTTTT. The encoded protein is CASSLNSDRSTGELFF.

In this sample, this clone turned up once. The V and J genes are TRBV5-1 and TRBJ2-5; D remains ambiguous. The CDR3 runs 14 residues. V dropped 2 bases and J dropped 5 bases, with 13 bases sitting between them. Germline CDR1 is SGHRS and CDR2 is YFSETQ. CDR3 residues: CASSFVGSRETQYF. In nucleotides, the CDR3 is TGCGCCAGCAGCTTTGTTGGAAGCCGGGAGACCCAGTACTTC.

The chain uses TRBV11-1 and TRBJ2-1, with D possibly matching TRBD1 (5 bases). V was pared by 3 bases and J by 5 bases, with 11 bases between. Germline values: CDR1 SGHAT, CDR2 FQDESV (reference sequence). The CDR3 length is 14 residues. The CDR3 region is CASSFRVWDNEQFF. DNA of the CDR3: TGTGCCAGCAGCTTCAGGGTTTGGGACAATGAGCAGTTCTTC.